This T cell receptor beta chain was recovered during a study of T-cell memory formation after mild COVID-19 (dated by TCRdb to the early 2020s). Concerning the study at large: TCR sequence clusters from the two donors were largely donor specific. Two young, previously healthy adult volunteers, one female and one male, were included in the cohort. In two donors, T-cell clones that expanded and contracted after mild COVID-19 were followed by sequencing TCRalpha and TCRbeta repertoires longitudinally.

What the research found in general, with its limitations: SARS-CoV-2 specificity of the second-wave clones peaking on day 37 was not confirmed. Clones contracting from day 15 to 85 had balanced CD4/CD8 phenotypes, while a second wave expanding from day 15 to 37 was biased towards CD4+. Some responding clones were detected in pre-infection memory, which suggested that pre-existing cross-reactive memory T cells had joined the SARS-CoV-2 response. Contracting CD4+ clones appeared mostly in the CM and EM memory subsets, whereas CD8+ clones were enriched in EMRA. The study covered only a couple of mild cases, and larger cohorts including severe cases with pre-infection samples were considered necessary.

The CDR3, from cysteine to phenylalanine, totals 13 residues. Of all the DNA, just the CDR3 is kept, 39 bases in frame from base 1. Relative to germline, V is 10 bases shorter and J is 0 bases shorter, with 9 bases between their ends. PBMCs were isolated by Ficoll-Paque density gradient centrifugation. Points on this clonotype: The clone's antigen remains unknown. Base-call qualities are not available, and no considerably larger clone is one nucleotide away.

The run used an Illumina NovaSeq 6000. TCRalpha and TCRbeta cDNA libraries were built by 5'RACE with constant-segment primers, adding sample barcodes and unique molecular identifiers. RNA was extracted from every sample with Trizol reagent. Libraries were amplified in two PCR steps, with a second sample barcode and Illumina TruSeq adapters added in the second step. The libraries were sequenced on an Illumina NovaSeq using 2 x 150 bp paired-end reads. The original methods were these. The reads were demultiplexed and collapsed into UMI-guided consensus sequences using migec v1.2.7. Using mixcr v2.1.11, UMI consensuses were aligned to TRA and TRB V and J templates and then assembled into clonotypes. Expanded or contracted clonotypes were those called significant by both edgeR and NoisET, with noise models trained on biological replicates. edgeR calls used a false discovery rate-adjusted p below 0.01 and a log2 fold-change threshold of 1. As an exploratory analysis of dynamics, PCA with hierarchical clustering was applied to max-normalized trajectories of the 1000 most abundant clonotypes. Separately sequenced CD4+ and CD8+ repertoires were used to assign a CD4 or CD8 phenotype to each responding clone. TCRdb redid the processing of the public reads, applying fastp at Q25 and MiXCR, and retained in-frame beta chains. Here each entry gathers all rows of one CDR3 protein and keeps the most common genes and DNA. The V and J calls reflect TCRdb's pipeline rather than the authors' work. In all, the sample holds under 450,000 distinct CDR3 sequences, and approximately 15% of those were seen once. The ten largest account for 22% of the sample.

Input material: PBMCs or a T cell subset sorted from them (not recorded which). The receptor chain draws on TRBV12-3 or TRBV12-4 and TRBJ2-2; the D gene may be TRBD1 or TRBD2, since each aligns over 6 bases. The receptor was isolated from a man aged 18 to 30 who had mild COVID-19 (a few samples of this study predate the infection). The sample titles of this study are shuffled in the database, so cell type and time point are left out; the donor was told from shared clones. CDR3 reads: CANRGPNTGELFF. The DNA reads as follows: TGTGCCAACCGGGGGCCGAACACCGGGGAGCTGTTTTTT.